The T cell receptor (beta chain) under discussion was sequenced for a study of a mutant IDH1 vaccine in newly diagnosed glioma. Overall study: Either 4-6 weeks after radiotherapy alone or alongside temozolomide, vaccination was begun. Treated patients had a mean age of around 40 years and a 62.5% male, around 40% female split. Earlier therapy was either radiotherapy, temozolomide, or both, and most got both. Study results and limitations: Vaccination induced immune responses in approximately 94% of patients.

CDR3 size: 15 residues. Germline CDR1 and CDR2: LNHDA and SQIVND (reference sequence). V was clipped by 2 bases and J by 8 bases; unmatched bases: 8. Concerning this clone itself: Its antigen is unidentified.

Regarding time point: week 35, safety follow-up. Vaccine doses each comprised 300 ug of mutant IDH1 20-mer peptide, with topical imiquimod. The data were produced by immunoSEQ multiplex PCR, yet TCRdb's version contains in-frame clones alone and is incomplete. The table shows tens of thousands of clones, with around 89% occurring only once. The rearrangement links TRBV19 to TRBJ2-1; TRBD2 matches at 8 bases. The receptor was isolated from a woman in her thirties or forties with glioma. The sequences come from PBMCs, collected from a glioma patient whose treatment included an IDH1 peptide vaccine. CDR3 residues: CASSISGRSSYEQFF. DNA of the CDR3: TGTGCCAGTAGTATAAGCGGGAGAAGTTCCTATGAGCAGTTCTTC.